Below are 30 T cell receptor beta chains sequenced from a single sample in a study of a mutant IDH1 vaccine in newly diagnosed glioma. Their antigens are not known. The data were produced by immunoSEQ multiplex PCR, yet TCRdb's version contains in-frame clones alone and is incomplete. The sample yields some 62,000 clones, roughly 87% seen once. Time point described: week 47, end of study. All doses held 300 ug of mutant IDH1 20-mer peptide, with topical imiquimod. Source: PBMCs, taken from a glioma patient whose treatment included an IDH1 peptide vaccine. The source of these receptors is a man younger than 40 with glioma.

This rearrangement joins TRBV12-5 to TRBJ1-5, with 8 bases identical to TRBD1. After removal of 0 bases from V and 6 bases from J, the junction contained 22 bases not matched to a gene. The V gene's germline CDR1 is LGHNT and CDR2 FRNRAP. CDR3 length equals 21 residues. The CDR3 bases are TGTGCTAGTGGTTTGGTCACGTTCAAGGGACAGGCAGCGAGATGGGGTCAGCCCCAGCATTTT. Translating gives CASGLVTFKGQAARWGQPQHF.

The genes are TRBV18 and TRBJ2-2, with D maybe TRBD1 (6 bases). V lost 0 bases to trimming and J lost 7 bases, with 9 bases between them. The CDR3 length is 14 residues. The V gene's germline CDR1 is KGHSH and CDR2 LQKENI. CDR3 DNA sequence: TGTGCCAGCTCACCACCTGGGGGCTACGGGGAGCTGTTTTTT. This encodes CASSPPGGYGELFF.

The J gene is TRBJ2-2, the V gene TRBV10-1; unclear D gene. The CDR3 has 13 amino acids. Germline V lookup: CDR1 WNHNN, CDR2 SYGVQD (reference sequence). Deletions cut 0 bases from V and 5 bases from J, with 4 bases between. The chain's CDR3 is CASSESGTGELFF. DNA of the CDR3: TGCGCCAGCAGTGAGTCTGGTACCGGGGAGCTGTTTTTT.

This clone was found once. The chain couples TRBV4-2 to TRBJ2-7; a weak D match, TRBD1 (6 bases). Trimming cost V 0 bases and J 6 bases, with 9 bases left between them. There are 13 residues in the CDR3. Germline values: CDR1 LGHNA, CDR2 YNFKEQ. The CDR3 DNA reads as TGTGCCAGCAGCCAAGACCACAGGGTCGAGCAGTACTTC. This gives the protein CASSQDHRVEQYF.

DNA of the CDR3: TGTGCCAGCAGCCGGTCTTTGACACTCAATGAGCAGTTCTTC. It specifies CASSRSLTLNEQFF. The chain combines TRBV14 with TRBJ2-1; no clear D gene. Per the germline V gene, CDR1 is SGHDN and CDR2 is FVKESK. V was pared by 4 bases and J by 6 bases, with 13 bases between. There are 14 residues in the CDR3.

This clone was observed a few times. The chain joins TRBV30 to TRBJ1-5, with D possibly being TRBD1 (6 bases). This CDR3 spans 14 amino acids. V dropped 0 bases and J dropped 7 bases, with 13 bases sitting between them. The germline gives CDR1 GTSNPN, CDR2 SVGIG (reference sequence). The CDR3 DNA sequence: TGTGCCTGGAGTGTGTCACAGGGATTCCAGCCCCAGCATTTT. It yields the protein CAWSVSQGFQPQHF.

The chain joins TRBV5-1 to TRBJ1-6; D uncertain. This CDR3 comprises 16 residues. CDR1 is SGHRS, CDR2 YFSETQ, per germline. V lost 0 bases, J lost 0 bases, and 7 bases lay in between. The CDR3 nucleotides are TGCGCCAGCAGCTTGGTGGGGAGCTCCTATAATTCACCCCTCCACTTT. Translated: CASSLVGSSYNSPLHF.

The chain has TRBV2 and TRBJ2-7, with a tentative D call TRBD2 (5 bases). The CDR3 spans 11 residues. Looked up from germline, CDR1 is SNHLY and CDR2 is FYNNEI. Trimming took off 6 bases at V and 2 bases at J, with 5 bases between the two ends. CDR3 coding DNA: TGTGCCAGCAGACTAGCCTACGAGCAGTACTTC. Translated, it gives CASRLAYEQYF.

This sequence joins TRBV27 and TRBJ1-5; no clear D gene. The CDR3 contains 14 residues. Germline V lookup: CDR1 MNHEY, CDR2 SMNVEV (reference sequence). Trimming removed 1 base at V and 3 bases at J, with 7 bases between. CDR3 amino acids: CASSLFNTNQPQHF. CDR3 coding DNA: TGTGCCAGCAGTTTATTCAATACCAATCAGCCCCAGCATTTT.

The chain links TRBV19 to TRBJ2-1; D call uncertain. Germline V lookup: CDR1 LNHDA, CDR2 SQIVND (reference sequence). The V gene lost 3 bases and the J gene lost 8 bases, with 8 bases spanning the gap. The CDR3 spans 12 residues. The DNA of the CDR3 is TGTGCCAGTAGTATGGGCCTGGATGAGCAGTTCTTC. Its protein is CASSMGLDEQFF.

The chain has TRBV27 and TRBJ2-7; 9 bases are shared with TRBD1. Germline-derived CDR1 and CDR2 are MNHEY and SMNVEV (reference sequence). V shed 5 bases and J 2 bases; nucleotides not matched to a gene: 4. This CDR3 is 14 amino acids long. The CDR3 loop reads CASSPRTGAYEQYF. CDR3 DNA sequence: TGTGCCAGCAGTCCCCGGACAGGGGCCTACGAGCAGTACTTC.

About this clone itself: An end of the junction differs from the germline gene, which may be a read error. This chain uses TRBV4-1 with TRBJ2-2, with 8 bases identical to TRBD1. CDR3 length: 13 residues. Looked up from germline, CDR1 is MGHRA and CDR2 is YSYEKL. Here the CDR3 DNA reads TGCGCCAGCAGCCCTGCGGACAGGGAAAAACCGATTTTT. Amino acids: CASSPADREKPIF.

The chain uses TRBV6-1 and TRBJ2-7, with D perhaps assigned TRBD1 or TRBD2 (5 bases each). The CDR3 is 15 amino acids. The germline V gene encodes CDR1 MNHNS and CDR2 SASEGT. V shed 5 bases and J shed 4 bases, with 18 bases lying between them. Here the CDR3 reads CASSSGTEGSYEQYF. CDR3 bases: TGTGCCAGCAGTTCAGGGACGGAAGGAAGTTACGAGCAGTACTTC.

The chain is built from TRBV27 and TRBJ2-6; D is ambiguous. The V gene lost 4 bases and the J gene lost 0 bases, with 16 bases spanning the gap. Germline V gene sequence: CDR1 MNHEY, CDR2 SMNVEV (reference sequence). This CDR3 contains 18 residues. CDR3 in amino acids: CASSSVSALGSGANVLTF. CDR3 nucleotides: TGTGCCAGCAGTTCAGTGTCAGCATTGGGCTCTGGGGCCAACGTCCTGACTTTC.

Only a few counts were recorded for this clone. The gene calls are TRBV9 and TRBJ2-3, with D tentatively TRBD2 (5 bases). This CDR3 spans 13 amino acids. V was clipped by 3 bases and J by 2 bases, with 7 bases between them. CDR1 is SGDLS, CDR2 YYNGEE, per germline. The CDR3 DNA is TGTGCCAGCAGCGGGGGAGCCACAGATACGCAGTATTTT. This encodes CASSGGATDTQYF.

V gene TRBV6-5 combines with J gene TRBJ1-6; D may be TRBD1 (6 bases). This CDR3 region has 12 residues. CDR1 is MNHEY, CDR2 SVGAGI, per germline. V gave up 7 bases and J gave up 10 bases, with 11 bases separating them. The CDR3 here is CASTTGSSPLHF. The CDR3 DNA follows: TGTGCCAGCACCACAGGGTCCTCACCCCTCCACTTT.

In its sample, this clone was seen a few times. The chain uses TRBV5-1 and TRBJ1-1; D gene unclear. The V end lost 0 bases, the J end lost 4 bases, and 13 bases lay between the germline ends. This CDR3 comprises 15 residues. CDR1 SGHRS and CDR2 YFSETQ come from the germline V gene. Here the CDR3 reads CASSLASQEGTEAFF. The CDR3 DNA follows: TGCGCCAGCAGCTTGGCATCTCAGGAGGGCACTGAAGCTTTCTTT.

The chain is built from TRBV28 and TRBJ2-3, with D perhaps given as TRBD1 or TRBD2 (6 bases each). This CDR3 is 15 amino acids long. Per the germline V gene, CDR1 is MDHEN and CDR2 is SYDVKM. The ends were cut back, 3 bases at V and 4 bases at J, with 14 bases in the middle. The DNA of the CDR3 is TGTGCCAGCAGTTTTTCTTCGGGGGCGGCAGATACGCAGTATTTT. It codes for CASSFSSGAADTQYF.

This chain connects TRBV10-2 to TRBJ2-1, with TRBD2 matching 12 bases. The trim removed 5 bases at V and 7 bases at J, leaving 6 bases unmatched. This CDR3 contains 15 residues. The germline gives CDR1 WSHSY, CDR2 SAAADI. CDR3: CASSFTSGGQNEQFF. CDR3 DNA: TGCGCCAGCAGTTTTACTAGCGGGGGGCAAAATGAGCAGTTCTTC.

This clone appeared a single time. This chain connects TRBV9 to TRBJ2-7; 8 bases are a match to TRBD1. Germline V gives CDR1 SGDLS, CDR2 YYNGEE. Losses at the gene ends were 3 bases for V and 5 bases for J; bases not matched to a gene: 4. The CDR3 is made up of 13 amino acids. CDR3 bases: TGTGCCAGCAGCGCGACAGGGGCGGACGAGCAGTACTTC. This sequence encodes CASSATGADEQYF.

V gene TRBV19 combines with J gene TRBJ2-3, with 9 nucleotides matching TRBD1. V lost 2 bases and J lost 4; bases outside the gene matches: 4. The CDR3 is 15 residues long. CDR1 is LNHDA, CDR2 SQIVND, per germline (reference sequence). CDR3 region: CASSINRGPADTQYF. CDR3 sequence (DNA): TGTGCCAGTAGTATAAACAGGGGGCCGGCAGATACGCAGTATTTT.

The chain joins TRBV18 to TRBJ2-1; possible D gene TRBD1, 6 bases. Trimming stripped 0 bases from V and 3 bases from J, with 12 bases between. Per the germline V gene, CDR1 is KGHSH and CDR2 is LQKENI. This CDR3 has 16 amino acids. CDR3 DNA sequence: TGTGCCAGCTCACCACCGAGCGCAGGGGTCTACAATGAGCAGTTCTTC. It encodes CASSPPSAGVYNEQFF.

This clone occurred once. DNA for the CDR3: TGTGCCAGCATTATCGGACTAGCAGTCACCGGGGAGCTGTTTTTT. The encoded protein is CASIIGLAVTGELFF. The rearrangement joins TRBV2 to TRBJ2-2, with 8 bases that match TRBD2. Losses at the gene ends were 7 bases for V and 4 bases for J; bases not matched to a gene: 8. The germline gives CDR1 SNHLY, CDR2 FYNNEI. The CDR3 runs 15 residues.

The CDR3 here is CASSGTPYAFQPQHF. For the CDR3, the DNA is TGTGCCAGCAGCGGGACACCTTACGCGTTTCAGCCCCAGCATTTT. This chain connects TRBV6-6 to TRBJ1-5; D is perhaps TRBD1 (6 bases). The CDR3 is 15 residues long. With 6 bases removed from V and 6 bases from J, the gap between germline ends came to 18 bases. Germline V gene data show CDR1 as MNHNY and CDR2 as SVGAGI (reference sequence).

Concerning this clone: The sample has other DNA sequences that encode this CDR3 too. The CDR3 DNA reads TGTGCCTGGAGCGCCGACAGCAATCAGCCCCAGCATTTT. Translation: CAWSADSNQPQHF. V gene TRBV30 combines with J gene TRBJ1-5, with D hard to call. V was shortened by 3 bases and J by 1 base, with 7 bases between the two germline ends. The CDR3 extends over 13 amino acids. Looked up from germline, CDR1 is GTSNPN and CDR2 is SVGIG (reference sequence). Filled out from reference TRBV30 and TRBJ1-5, the complete variable domain reads SQTIHQWPATLVQPVGSPLSLECTVEGTSNPNLYWYRQAAGRGLQLLFYSVGIGQISSEVPQNLSASRPQDRQFILSSKKLLLSDSGFYLCAWSADSNQPQHFGDGTRLSIL.

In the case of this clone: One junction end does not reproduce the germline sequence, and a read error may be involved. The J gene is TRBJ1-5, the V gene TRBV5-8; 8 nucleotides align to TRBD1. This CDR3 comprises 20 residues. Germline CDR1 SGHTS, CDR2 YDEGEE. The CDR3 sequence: CASSFNRKQIGQGSDQPQHF. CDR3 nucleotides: TGTGCCAGCAGCTTCAACCGGAAACAGATCGGACAGGGTAGCGATCAGCCCCAGCATTTT.

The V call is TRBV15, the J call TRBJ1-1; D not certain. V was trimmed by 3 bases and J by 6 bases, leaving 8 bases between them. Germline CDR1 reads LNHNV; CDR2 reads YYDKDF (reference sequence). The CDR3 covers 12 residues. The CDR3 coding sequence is TGTGCCACCAGCAGCTTGTGGGCTGAAGCTTTCTTT. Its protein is CATSSLWAEAFF.

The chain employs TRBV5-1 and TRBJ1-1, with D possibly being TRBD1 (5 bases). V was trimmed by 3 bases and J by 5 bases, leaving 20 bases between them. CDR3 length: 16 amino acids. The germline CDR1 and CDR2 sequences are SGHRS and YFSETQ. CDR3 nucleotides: TGCGCCAGCAGCTCGCTTATCGGGACCCCGGGGACTGAAGCTTTCTTT. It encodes CASSSLIGTPGTEAFF.

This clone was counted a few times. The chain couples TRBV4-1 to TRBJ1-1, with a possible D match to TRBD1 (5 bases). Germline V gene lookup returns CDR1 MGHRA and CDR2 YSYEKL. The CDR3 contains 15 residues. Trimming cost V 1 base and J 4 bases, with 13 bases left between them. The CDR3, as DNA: TGCGCCAGCAGCCAAGCCCGCGGGGGGGGCACTGAAGCTTTCTTT. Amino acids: CASSQARGGGTEAFF.

The chain's CDR3 is CASSYDRGRTEAFF. The CDR3 nucleotides are TGTGCCAGCAGTTACGACAGGGGACGTACTGAAGCTTTCTTT. V is TRBV5-4 and J is TRBJ1-1, with 8 positions matching TRBD1. With V trimmed by 5 bases and J by 5 bases, 8 bases remained unmatched. Germline V gene lookup returns CDR1 SGHNT and CDR2 YYREEE (reference sequence). The CDR3 has 14 residues.